A single sample is the source of the 9 T cell receptor beta chains below, sequenced in a study of shared clonotypes between healthy human individuals. The protocol was immunoSEQ multiplex PCR, while the TCRdb copy is restricted to in-frame clones and leaves out a portion. The profile shows 950,000 to 1,200,000 clones, approximately 80% of them singletons. Sequencing was carried out using memory CD4+ T cells from PBMCs. Subset given: CD45RA-negative fraction. These TCRs come from a man between 18 and 35 years old in good health. Some clones in this sample may be carry-over from other donors' samples.

J is TRBJ2-3 and V is TRBV29-1; the D gene is possibly TRBD1 (5 bases). V was shortened by 5 bases and J by 4 bases, with 13 bases between the two germline ends. The CDR3 is made up of 13 amino acids. The germline V gene has CDR1 SQVTM and CDR2 ANQGSEA. In nucleotides, the CDR3 is TGCAGCGTTCTGGCAGGGAACGCAGATACGCAGTATTTT. Translation: CSVLAGNADTQYF.

The rearrangement links TRBV9 to TRBJ1-2, with D unclear. The CDR3 extends over 15 amino acids. V was trimmed by 5 bases and J by 3 bases, leaving 17 bases between them. CDR1 is SGDLS and CDR2 is YYNGEE in the germline V gene. DNA of the CDR3: TGTGCCAGCAGTCAGGCGACAATGGGTTACTATGGCTACACCTTC. Amino acids: CASSQATMGYYGYTF.

The chain links TRBV5-4 to TRBJ1-2; possible D gene TRBD1, 6 bases. From germline, CDR1 is SGHNT and CDR2 YYREEE (reference sequence). Trimming cost V 0 bases and J 2 bases, with 17 bases left between them. This CDR3 comprises 17 residues. The DNA for the CDR3 is TGTGCCAGCAGCTTGGACCTACCGGGACAAGGGAACTATGGCTACACCTTC. Translated: CASSLDLPGQGNYGYTF. Using reference TRBV5-4 and TRBJ1-2 for the parts outside the CDR3, the full variable domain is ETGVTQSPTHLIKTRGQQVTLRCSSQSGHNTVSWYQQALGQGPQFIFQYYREEENGRGNFPPRFSGLQFPNYSSELNVNALELDDSALYLCASSLDLPGQGNYGYTFGSGTRLTVV.

This chain links TRBV5-3 with TRBJ1-1; D is uncertain. TRBV5-3 is assigned to the ORF class and has an uncertain function. The CDR3 runs 14 residues. The ends were cut back, 3 bases at V and 3 bases at J, with 12 bases in the middle. The CDR3 here is CARSYGRLDTEAFF. The CDR3 DNA follows: TGTGCCAGAAGCTATGGGCGTTTGGACACTGAAGCTTTCTTT.

J is TRBJ2-1 and V is TRBV7-3; the D call may be TRBD1 or TRBD2 (5 bases each). V lost 5 bases to trimming and J lost 7 bases, with 12 bases between them. Germline CDR1 reads SGHTA; CDR2 reads FQGTGA. The CDR3 contains 13 residues. CDR3 residues: CASSQGTGNEQFF. Written as DNA, the CDR3 is TGTGCCAGCAGCCAAGGGACCGGAAATGAGCAGTTCTTC. Supplemented by reference TRBV7-3 and TRBJ2-1, the full variable domain reads GAGVSQTPSNKVTEKGKYVELRCDPISGHTALYWYRQSLGQGPEFLIYFQGTGAADDSGLPNDRFFAVRPEGSVSTLKIQRTERGDSAVYLCASSQGTGNEQFFGPGTRLTVL.

The chain links TRBV28 to TRBJ2-7, with 10 bases matching TRBD2. The CDR3 sequence is 14 residues long. Per germline, CDR1 MDHEN and CDR2 SYDVKM. Germline trimming cut 8 bases from V and 2 bases from J; bases unmatched to any gene: 6. This chain's CDR3 is CASLPSGGAYEQYF. The DNA for the CDR3 is TGTGCCAGCCTACCTAGCGGGGGAGCCTACGAGCAGTACTTC.

The V gene is TRBV11-2, the J gene TRBJ2-1, with TRBD2 identical over 15 bases. This CDR3 is 20 amino acids long. The germline V gene encodes CDR1 SGHAT and CDR2 FQNNGV. Trimming removed 0 bases from V and 0 bases from J; junction bases left unmatched: 6. CDR3 DNA sequence: TGTGCCAGCAGCTTAGATTGGGGACTAGCGGGAGGAAGCTCCTACAATGAGCAGTTCTTC. Translation gives CASSLDWGLAGGSSYNEQFF.

In this sample, this clone turned up once. The rearrangement joins TRBV5-1 to TRBJ2-7; D gene ambiguous. From germline, CDR1 is SGHRS and CDR2 YFSETQ. The CDR3 runs to 12 residues. The germline V and J ends were trimmed by 1 base and 5 bases, with 7 bases remaining between them. The CDR3 loop reads CASSLRWDEQYF. CDR3 nucleotides: TGCGCCAGCAGCTTGCGATGGGACGAGCAGTACTTC. Using reference TRBV5-1 and TRBJ2-7 for the parts outside the CDR3, the full variable domain is KAGVTQTPRYLIKTRGQQVTLSCSPISGHRSVSWYQQTPGQGLQFLFEYFSETQRNKGNFPGRFSGRQFSNSRSEMNVSTLELGDSALYLCASSLRWDEQYFGPGTRLTVT.

The rearrangement links TRBV5-5 to TRBJ2-1; 10 bases are a match to TRBD2. CDR3 length: 15 residues. V trimming: 3 bases; J trimming: 9 bases; junction bases outside the gene matches: 9. CDR1 SGHKS and CDR2 YYEKEE come from the germline V gene (reference sequence). In nucleotides, the CDR3 is TGTGCCAGCAGCTGGGGACTAGCGTTGGGACCTGAGCAGTTCTTC. Protein: CASSWGLALGPEQFF.